The clone carrying this TCR beta chain was seen repeatedly, ten times or more. Its antigen is currently unknown. Authors of the study amplified TCR beta CDR3 regions from RNA transcripts. The HTBI primer set was used in a first-round RT-PCR of the TCR CDR3. TCRdb recomputed calls from the multiplex PCR reads with MiXCR, one row per CDR3 protein. The sample consists of roughly 530,000 distinct CDR3 sequences, 17% of them appearing once. This record belongs to a study of T cells in Graves' hyperthyroidism and ophthalmopathy. Study at large: Upon initial diagnosis and before any treatment, peripheral blood was collected.

Study-level findings and limits: Peripheral blood also featured most of the thyroid clonotypes expanded above 0.001.

The germline V and J ends were trimmed by 0 bases and 2 bases, with 11 bases remaining between them. CDR1 is MNHEY, CDR2 SMNVEV, per germline (reference sequence). CDR3 length: 15 residues. The source of this sequence is a young woman with Graves' ophthalmopathy. The gene calls are TRBV27 and TRBJ2-7, with D uncertain. Input material: blood. In DNA, the CDR3 is TGTGCCAGCAGTTTATCCCTCAACTCGGCCTACGAGCAGTACTTC. Its translation is CASSLSLNSAYEQYF.